This TCR beta chain derives from a study of blood T cells in healthy people across ages. Germline CDR1 MNHEY, CDR2 SMNVEV (reference sequence). The CDR3 extends over 13 amino acids. Trimming pared 6 bases from V and 6 bases from J, leaving 15 bases between. A J-beta primer mix and a sample-barcoded 5' primer were used in a second PCR of about 7 to 12 cycles. TCRdb recomputed calls from the 5' RACE reads with MiXCR, one row per CDR3 protein. The table has 800,000 to 1,000,000 distinct CDR3 sequences, under 50% seen once. The clonotype originates from a man in his thirties or forties in good health. The V and J genes are TRBV27 and TRBJ2-7; D gene uncertain. The sample comprised blood. The CDR3 loop is CASRPIVRLEQYF. The CDR3 DNA is TGTGCCAGCAGACCCATCGTCCGGCTCGAGCAGTACTTC.